This T cell receptor (beta chain) was sequenced in a study of monozygotic twins with inflammatory bowel disease. Study results and caveats: Clonotypes shared with others were fewer in IBD patients than in healthy twins, especially with disease activity. Using the inverse Simpson index, IBD patients had lower TCRbeta diversity than healthy co-twins.

This CDR3 is 16 amino acids long. Germline assignment: CDR1 SEHNR and CDR2 FQNEAQ (reference sequence). With eight separate reactions per sample, the authors made cDNA. No DNA is given; TCRdb re-called the 5' RACE reads and lists each CDR3 protein once. The sample features about 380,000 distinct CDR3 sequences, with 2.5% to 3% in its top ten. As for this clonotype: Its antigen remains unknown.

V gene TRBV7-9 combines with J gene TRBJ2-1; as DNA is missing, the TRBD2 call by TCRdb cannot be tested. Sequencing used blood. The source is a human donor with ulcerative colitis or Crohn's disease, or a healthy co-twin of an affected twin (not recorded which). The chain's CDR3 is CASSLAGSGVYNEQFF. Complete variable domain (other parts from reference TRBV7-9 and TRBJ2-1): DTGVSQNPRHKITKRGQNVTFRCDPISEHNRLYWYRQTLGQGPEFLTYFQNEAQLEKSRLLSDRFSAERPKGSFSTLEIQRTEQGDSAMYLCASSLAGSGVYNEQFFGPGTRLTVL.